This TCR beta chain was sequenced for a study of blood T cell repertoires in COVID-19. Across the whole study: The origin of the acute and convalescent COVID-19 samples was the United States, Italy and Spain.

Some clones are missing from TCRdb's copy, which holds only in-frame ones; the method was immunoSEQ multiplex PCR. Of 70,000 to 90,000 clones in the sample, over 65% were seen once. The trim removed 3 bases at V and 9 bases at J, leaving 4 bases unmatched. The CDR3 spans 14 residues. Germline V gene data show CDR1 as SGDLS and CDR2 as YYNGEE. The sequence was collected from a woman aged 80 or over with acute or convalescent COVID-19. The source material was peripheral blood. The chain carries TRBV9 and TRBJ1-6, with 9 bases fitting TRBD1. The CDR3: CASSGSQGASPLHF. CDR3 nucleotides: TGTGCCAGCAGCGGTTCACAGGGGGCTTCACCCCTCCACTTT.